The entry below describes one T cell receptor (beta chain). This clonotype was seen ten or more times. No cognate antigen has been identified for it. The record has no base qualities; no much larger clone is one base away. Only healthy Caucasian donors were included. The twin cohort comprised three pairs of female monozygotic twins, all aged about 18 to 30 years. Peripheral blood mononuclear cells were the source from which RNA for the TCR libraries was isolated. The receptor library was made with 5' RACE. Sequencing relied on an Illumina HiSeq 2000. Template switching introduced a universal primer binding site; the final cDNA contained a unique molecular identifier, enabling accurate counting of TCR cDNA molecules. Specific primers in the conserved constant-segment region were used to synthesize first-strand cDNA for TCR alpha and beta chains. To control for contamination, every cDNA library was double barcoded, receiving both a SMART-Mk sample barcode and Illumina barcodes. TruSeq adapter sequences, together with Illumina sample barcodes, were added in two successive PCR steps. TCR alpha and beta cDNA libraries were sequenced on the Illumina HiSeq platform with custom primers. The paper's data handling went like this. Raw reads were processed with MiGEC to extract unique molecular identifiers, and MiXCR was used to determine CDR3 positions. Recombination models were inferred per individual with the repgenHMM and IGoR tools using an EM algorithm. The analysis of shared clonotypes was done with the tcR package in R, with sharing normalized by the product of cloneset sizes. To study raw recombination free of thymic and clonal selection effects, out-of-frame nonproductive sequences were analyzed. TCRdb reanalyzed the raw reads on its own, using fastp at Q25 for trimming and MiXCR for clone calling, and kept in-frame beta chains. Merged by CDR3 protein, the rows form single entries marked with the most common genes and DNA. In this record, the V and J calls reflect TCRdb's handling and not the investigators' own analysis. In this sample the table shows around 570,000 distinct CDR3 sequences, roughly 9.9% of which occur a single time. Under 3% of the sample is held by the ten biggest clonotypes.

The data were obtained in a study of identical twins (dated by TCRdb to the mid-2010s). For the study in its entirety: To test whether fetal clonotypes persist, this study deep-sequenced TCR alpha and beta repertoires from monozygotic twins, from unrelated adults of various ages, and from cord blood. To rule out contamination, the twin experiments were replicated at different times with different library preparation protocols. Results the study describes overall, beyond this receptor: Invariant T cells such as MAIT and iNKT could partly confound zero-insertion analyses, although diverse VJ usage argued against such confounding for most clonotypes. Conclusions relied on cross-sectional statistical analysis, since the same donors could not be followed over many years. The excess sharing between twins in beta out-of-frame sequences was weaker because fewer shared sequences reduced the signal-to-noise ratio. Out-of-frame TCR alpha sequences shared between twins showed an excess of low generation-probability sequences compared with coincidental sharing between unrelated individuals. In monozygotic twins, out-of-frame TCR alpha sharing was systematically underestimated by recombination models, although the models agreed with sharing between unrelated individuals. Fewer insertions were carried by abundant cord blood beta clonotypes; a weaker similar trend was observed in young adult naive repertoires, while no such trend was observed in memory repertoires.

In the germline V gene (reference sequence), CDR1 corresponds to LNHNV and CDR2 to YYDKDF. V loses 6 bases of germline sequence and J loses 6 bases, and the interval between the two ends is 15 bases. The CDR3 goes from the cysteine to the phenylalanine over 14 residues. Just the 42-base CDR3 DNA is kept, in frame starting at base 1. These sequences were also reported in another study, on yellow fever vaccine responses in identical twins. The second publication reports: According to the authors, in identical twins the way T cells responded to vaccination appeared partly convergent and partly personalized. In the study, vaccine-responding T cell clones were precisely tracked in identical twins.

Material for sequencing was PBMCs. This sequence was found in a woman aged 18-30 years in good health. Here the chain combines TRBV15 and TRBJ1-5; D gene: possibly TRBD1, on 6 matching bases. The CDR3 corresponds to CATRQDGGSQPQHF. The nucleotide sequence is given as TGTGCCACCAGGCAGGACGGGGGCAGTCAGCCCCAGCATTTT.